This TCR beta chain was retrieved from a study of shared clonotypes between healthy human individuals. General study points: Rarefaction gave evidence that sorted-subset sequencing remained incomplete despite large depth. Generation probabilities were higher for clonotypes shared across all four sorted-subset donors than for unshared ones.

Naive-designated CD8 cells lacked CD45RO, were positively enriched for CCR7, and omitted terminally differentiated effector memory CD45RA+ cells. All donors qualified as healthy HIV-negative adults and had experienced no recent acute infections or vaccinations. Here immunoSEQ multiplex PCR was the method, and the copy in TCRdb shows in-frame clones only, minus some. The sample contains 560,000 or so clones, roughly 96% of which appear only once. Germline V gene data show CDR1 as SGHAT and CDR2 as FQNNGV. The CDR3 runs 16 residues. V shed 5 bases and J 4 bases; nucleotides not matched to a gene: 11. Concerning this clone: Antigen: not known.

Sequenced sample: naive CD8+ T cells sorted from blood. The receptor was isolated from a woman aged 25 to 39 in good health. J is TRBJ2-1 and V is TRBV11-2; 7 bases are shared with TRBD1. The DNA for the CDR3 is TGTGCCAGCAGCCCGTCCCGGGACAGATTTTACAATGAGCAGTTCTTC. It codes for CASSPSRDRFYNEQFF.